The rows below give T cell receptor beta chains drawn from one sample of a study of blood T cell repertoires in COVID-19. The repertoire was sequenced with immunoSEQ multiplex PCR; TCRdb's copy has only in-frame clones and lacks some. The profile shows more than 65,000 clones, around 88% of them singletons. The specimen was peripheral blood. The receptors were gathered from a man aged 60-69 years with acute or convalescent COVID-19. Both conserved end residues are part of each CDR3. A D gene is named only where the DNA matches it firmly. Clone size, where shown, is once, few, many, or a class for clones that have expanded.

-	-	TRBJ2-4	TRBV4-2	CASSQSGEAGAKNIQYF	TGTGCCAGCAGCCAATCTGGGGAGGCGGGAGCCAAAAACATTCAGTACTTC
-	-	TRBJ1-3	TRBV13	CASSLAGVAGNTIYF	TGTGCCAGCAGCTTAGCAGGGGTTGCAGGAAACACCATATATTTT
few	-	TRBJ1-1	TRBV3-1/TRBV3-2	CASSQGAGATEAFF	TGTGCCAGCAGCCAAGGGGCAGGGGCCACTGAAGCTTTCTTT
-	-	TRBJ2-7	TRBV4-3	CASSQDTGGVSYEQYF	TGCGCCAGCAGCCAAGATACGGGCGGGGTGTCCTACGAGCAGTACTTC
once	-	TRBJ2-1	TRBV13	CASSSPGTATYNEQFF	TGTGCCAGCAGCTCCCCCGGGACTGCGACCTACAATGAGCAGTTCTTC
-	-	TRBJ1-3	TRBV3-1/TRBV3-2	CASSQITRVSGNTIYF	TGTGCCAGCAGCCAGATCACGAGGGTCTCTGGAAACACCATATATTTT
few	-	TRBJ2-1	TRBV27	CASSRGRDEQFF	TGTGCCAGCAGTAGGGGGAGGGATGAGCAGTTCTTC
-	-	TRBJ2-7	TRBV4-3	CASSQGTASSYEQYF	TGCGCCAGCAGCCAAGGGACAGCCAGCTCCTACGAGCAGTACTTC
-	-	TRBJ1-2	TRBV30	CAWTPLEGFGYTF	TGTGCCTGGACTCCCCTGGAGGGCTTTGGCTACACCTTC
-	-	TRBJ1-1	TRBV9	CASKGEHTEAFF	TGTGCCAGCAAGGGAGAACACACTGAAGCTTTCTTT
-	-	TRBJ1-6	TRBV9	CASSVTTDNSPLHF	TGTGCCAGCAGCGTTACCACGGATAATTCACCCCTCCACTTT
-	TRBD1	TRBJ2-1	TRBV4-3	CASSQSPRGHNEQFF	TGCGCCAGCAGCCAATCACCTAGGGGGCATAATGAGCAGTTCTTC
-	-	TRBJ2-2	TRBV21-1	CASSKAGQRTGELFF	TGTGCCAGCAGCAAAGCGGGGCAGCGCACCGGGGAGCTGTTTTTT
-	-	TRBJ1-2	TRBV9	CASSVGAGGYTF	TGTGCCAGCAGCGTAGGGGCTGGAGGCTACACCTTC
-	-	TRBJ1-1	TRBV20-1	CSASVWGPLNTEAFF	TGCAGTGCTAGTGTCTGGGGCCCACTGAACACTGAAGCTTTCTTT
-	TRBD2	TRBJ2-3	TRBV7-9	CASSLAFSLAGGDTQYF	TGTGCCAGCAGCTTAGCGTTTTCACTAGCGGGGGGAGATACGCAGTATTTT
-	TRBD2	TRBJ2-5	TRBV7-9	CASSLVAGLETQYF	TGTGCCAGCAGCTTAGTAGCGGGCTTGGAGACCCAGTACTTC
-	TRBD2	TRBJ2-3	TRBV7-8	CASNLLAGGVTDTQYF	TGTGCCAGCAACCTCCTAGCGGGGGGCGTCACAGATACGCAGTATTTT
-	TRBD1	TRBJ1-1	TRBV30	CASATGANTEAFF	TGTGCCTCAGCGACAGGGGCGAACACTGAAGCTTTCTTT
-	-	TRBJ2-1	TRBV6-5	CASSYGSGEQFF	TGTGCCAGCAGTTACGGTTCGGGTGAGCAGTTCTTC
-	-	TRBJ1-3	TRBV7-2	CASSLELWHPELGVTIYF	TGTGCCAGCAGCTTAGAGCTTTGGCACCCCGAGCTAGGAGTCACCATATATTTT
-	TRBD1	TRBJ1-5	TRBV27	CASSFSTGGQPQHF	TGTGCCAGCAGTTTTTCTACAGGGGGTCAGCCCCAGCATTTT
-	-	TRBJ2-3	TRBV4-1	CASSQVPADTQYF	TGCGCCAGCAGCCAAGTACCGGCAGATACGCAGTATTTT
-	TRBD1	TRBJ1-2	TRBV3-1/TRBV3-2	CASRNDRGHGYTF	TGTGCCAGCAGAAACGACAGGGGTCATGGCTACACCTTC
-	-	TRBJ1-3	TRBV18	CASSPPGERNTIYF	TGTGCCAGCTCACCACCTGGGGAGAGAAACACCATATATTTT
-	TRBD1	TRBJ1-2	TRBV7-9	CASSQTGQNYGYTF	TGTGCCAGCAGCCAGACGGGACAGAACTATGGCTACACCTTC
-	TRBD1	TRBJ2-1	TRBV18	CASSPRDRGPHNEQFF	TGTGCCAGCTCCCCGAGAGACAGGGGACCCCACAATGAGCAGTTCTTC
-	TRBD1	TRBJ2-7	TRBV19	CASQRQGTYEQYF	TGTGCCAGTCAGAGACAGGGCACCTACGAGCAGTACTTC
-	TRBD1	TRBJ2-7	TRBV7-2	CASSWSGTGQAEQYF	TGTGCCAGCAGCTGGTCCGGGACAGGGCAAGCCGAGCAGTACTTC
-	TRBD1	TRBJ2-7	TRBV6-6	CASSYGTGATYEQYF	TGTGCCAGCAGTTACGGGACAGGGGCCACCTACGAGCAGTACTTC
-	-	TRBJ2-3	TRBV3-1/TRBV3-2	CASSPRQGTDTQYF	TGTGCCAGCAGCCCACGACAGGGCACAGATACGCAGTATTTT
-	-	TRBJ2-2	TRBV11-3	CASSLDNSAGELFF	TGTGCCAGCAGCTTAGACAACTCTGCCGGTGAGCTGTTTTTT
-	-	TRBJ1-3	TRBV10-2	CASSPGIYAGNTIYF	TGCGCCAGCAGTCCCGGGATTTACGCAGGAAACACCATATATTTT
-	-	TRBJ1-2	TRBV15	CATSRDLVSGNGYTF	TGTGCCACCAGCAGAGATTTGGTGTCGGGGAATGGCTACACCTTC
-	-	TRBJ1-6	TRBV12-5	CASGSLLSVGGSGSYNSPLHF	TGTGCTAGTGGTTCCTTACTTTCCGTGGGAGGCTCCGGCTCCTATAATTCACCCCTCCACTTT
-	-	TRBJ1-6	TRBV19	CASSLSTESNSPLHF	TGTGCCAGTAGCTTGTCGACGGAGAGCAATTCACCCCTCCACTTT
-	-	TRBJ1-6	TRBV6-5	CARGGSPLHF	TGTGCCAGAGGAGGGTCACCCCTCCACTTT
-	-	TRBJ1-1	TRBV7-2	CASSPRQGMNTEAFF	TGTGCCAGCAGCCCTCGCCAGGGGATGAACACTGAAGCTTTCTTT
-	TRBD1	TRBJ1-3	TRBV6-5	CASSSTGGMVGNTIYF	TGTGCCAGCAGTTCGACAGGGGGTATGGTTGGAAACACCATATATTTT
-	TRBD2	TRBJ2-3	TRBV18	CASSPSGVYTDTQYF	TGTGCCAGCTCACCTAGCGGGGTTTACACAGATACGCAGTATTTT
-	TRBD2	TRBJ2-7	TRBV5-4	CASSLSGGRDEQYF	TGTGCCAGCAGCTTGTCGGGGGGGCGCGACGAGCAGTACTTC
-	TRBD1	TRBJ1-2	TRBV19	CASSIDRGMLGYTF	TGTGCCAGTAGTATCGACAGGGGGATGTTGGGCTACACCTTC
-	TRBD2	TRBJ2-1	TRBV10-1	CASSGTSGDNEQFF	TGCGCCAGCAGCGGGACTAGCGGTGACAATGAGCAGTTCTTC
-	TRBD1	TRBJ2-3	TRBV7-2	CASRLMGQDTDTQYF	TGTGCCAGCAGATTAATGGGACAGGACACAGATACGCAGTATTTT
-	TRBD1	TRBJ1-1	TRBV11-3	CASSPSKQGAETEAFF	TGTGCCAGCAGCCCCTCGAAACAGGGGGCCGAGACTGAAGCTTTCTTT
-	-	TRBJ1-1	TRBV7-3	CASSLRGLNTEAFF	TGTGCCAGCAGCCTCAGGGGCTTGAACACTGAAGCTTTCTTT
few	-	TRBJ1-1	TRBV11-2	CASSLIGNTEAFF	TGTGCCAGCAGCTTGATCGGGAACACTGAAGCTTTCTTT
once	TRBD1	TRBJ2-7	TRBV19	CASQTGTGTREQYF	TGTGCCAGCCAAACCGGGACAGGAACGAGGGAGCAGTACTTC
-	-	TRBJ2-1	TRBV19	CASTRDFFEQFF	TGTGCCAGTACCCGGGACTTCTTCGAGCAGTTCTTC
once	-	TRBJ2-3	TRBV11-2	CASSLDISATDTQYF	TGTGCCAGCAGCTTAGATATTAGCGCCACAGATACGCAGTATTTT
-	TRBD2	TRBJ2-2	TRBV5-4	CASSSPGLAVAGELFF	TGTGCCAGCAGCTCGCCGGGACTAGCAGTCGCCGGGGAGCTGTTTTTT
once	TRBD1	TRBJ2-3	TRBV2	CASSEQGVNTDTQYF	TGTGCCAGCAGTGAACAGGGGGTGAACACAGATACGCAGTATTTT
-	TRBD2	TRBJ2-7	TRBV10-2	CASRLAGGLYEQYF	TGCGCCAGCAGACTAGCGGGGGGCCTTTACGAGCAGTACTTC
-	-	TRBJ2-2	TRBV4-3	CASSQVLEATGELFF	TGCGCCAGCAGCCAAGTTCTGGAGGCGACCGGGGAGCTGTTTTTT
-	TRBD1	TRBJ1-4	TRBV27	CASSLRRQGGEKLFF	TGTGCCAGCAGTTTACGTCGCCAGGGGGGTGAAAAACTGTTTTTT